This T cell receptor beta chain emerged from a study of T cell changes during pregnancy in multiple sclerosis (dated by TCRdb to the late 2010s). A note on the overall study: The study examined how the T cell repertoire changed over the course of pregnancy in women with multiple sclerosis.

Libraries were constructed by the immunoSEQ multiplex PCR assay. The immuneACCESS repertoire file appears here via TCRdb, limited to in-frame rearrangements. These files lack a portion of the clones; in checked studies, under half of the deficit traces to unresolved V genes, and the cause of the others is not known. The sample yields over 35,000 clones; around 93% were counted once. The ten largest clones capture around 0.48% of the sample. Of note for this clone: Its antigen remains undetermined. Per-base qualities were not stored, and no clone one base away is much larger.

CDR1 and CDR2, per the germline V gene (reference sequence), are SEHNR and FQNEAQ. The CDR3 has 18 amino acids, counting the end cysteine and phenylalanine. The entry retains the CDR3 DNA only, 54 bases that are in frame from base 1. Trimming removed 5 bases from V and 5 bases from J; the gene matches leave 17 bases unexplained. This receptor was taken from a female donor in good health, enrolled as a control in a pregnancy study. Sequenced here: CD4+ T cells from peripheral blood mononuclear cells, sampled in the third trimester of pregnancy. Here the chain combines TRBV7-9 and TRBJ1-1, and 10 junction bases match TRBD1. This receptor has the CDR3 CASSPRSGTGVVGTEAFF. The DNA sequence is given as TGTGCCAGCAGCCCACGGTCCGGGACAGGGGTGGTTGGTACTGAAGCTTTCTTT.